A single TCR beta chain is shown here with its context. The length of the CDR3 is 14 residues. CDR1 and CDR2 from the germline V gene are MNHEY and SVGAGI. Trimming pared 4 bases from V and 5 bases from J, leaving 14 bases between. This record belongs to a study of T-cell reconstitution after alpha-beta-depleted transplantation in children. Unique molecular identifiers tagged the TCRbeta library. MiXCR, applied by TCRdb to the PCR reads, yields one record per CDR3 protein. In the table there are approximately 400,000 distinct CDR3 sequences, roughly 10% of which are singletons. This chain joins TRBV6-5 and TRBJ2-5, with D possibly called TRBD1 or TRBD2 (5 bases each). The material was PBMCs from the stem cell graft donor, obtained from the stem cell graft. This clonotype originated in a human donor who donated a stem cell graft to a child with acute myeloid leukemia. The CDR3 coding sequence is TGTGCCAGCAGTTTGGGACGCTCCCTGGAGACCCAGTACTTC. Amino acid sequence: CASSLGRSLETQYF.